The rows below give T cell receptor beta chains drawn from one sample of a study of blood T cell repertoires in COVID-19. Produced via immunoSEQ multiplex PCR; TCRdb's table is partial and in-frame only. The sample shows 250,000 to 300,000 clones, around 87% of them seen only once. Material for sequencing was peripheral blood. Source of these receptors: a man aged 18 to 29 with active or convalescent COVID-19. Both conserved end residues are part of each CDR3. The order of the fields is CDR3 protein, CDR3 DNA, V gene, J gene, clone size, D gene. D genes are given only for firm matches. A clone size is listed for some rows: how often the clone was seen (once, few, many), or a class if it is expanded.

CDR3 protein: CASSQTGGFETQYF; CDR3 DNA: TGTGCCAGCAGCCAAACAGGGGGCTTTGAGACCCAGTACTTC; V gene: TRBV7-3; J gene: TRBJ2-5; clone size: .; D gene: TRBD1
CDR3 protein: CASSPNDKGFYEQYF; CDR3 DNA: TGTGCCAGCTCACCAAACGACAAGGGGTTCTACGAGCAGTACTTC; V gene: TRBV18; J gene: TRBJ2-7; clone size: .; D gene: .
CDR3 protein: CASSWGPDILGSYEQYF; CDR3 DNA: TGTGCCAGCAGCTGGGGCCCGGACATCTTAGGCTCCTACGAGCAGTACTTC; V gene: TRBV6-2/TRBV6-3; J gene: TRBJ2-7; clone size: .; D gene: .
CDR3 protein: CASSLQGTGNSPLHF; CDR3 DNA: TGTGCCAGCAGCCTACAGGGGACAGGGAATTCACCCCTCCACTTT; V gene: TRBV11-3; J gene: TRBJ1-6; clone size: .; D gene: TRBD1
CDR3 protein: CASRGGYNEQFF; CDR3 DNA: TGTGCCAGCAGGGGGGGATACAATGAGCAGTTCTTC; V gene: TRBV7-2; J gene: TRBJ2-1; clone size: few; D gene: .
CDR3 protein: CASGTWGDGTDTQYF; CDR3 DNA: TGCGCCAGTGGAACTTGGGGGGATGGCACAGATACGCAGTATTTT; V gene: TRBV5-1; J gene: TRBJ2-3; clone size: .; D gene: .
CDR3 protein: CASSTGVGTYEQYF; CDR3 DNA: TGTGCCAGCAGCACAGGGGTAGGAACCTACGAGCAGTACTTC; V gene: TRBV7-2; J gene: TRBJ2-7; clone size: .; D gene: TRBD1
CDR3 protein: CASGGTYEQYF; CDR3 DNA: TGTGCCAGCGGGGGGACCTACGAGCAGTACTTC; V gene: TRBV28; J gene: TRBJ2-7; clone size: .; D gene: .
CDR3 protein: CATSDIGTSSYNEQFF; CDR3 DNA: TGTGCCACCAGTGATATCGGGACTAGCTCCTACAATGAGCAGTTCTTC; V gene: TRBV24-1; J gene: TRBJ2-1; clone size: few; D gene: TRBD2
CDR3 protein: CASSYPGSNEQFF; CDR3 DNA: TGTGCCAGCAGTTATCCAGGCTCCAATGAGCAGTTCTTC; V gene: TRBV5-8; J gene: TRBJ2-1; clone size: .; D gene: .
CDR3 protein: CSSGTGMSEQYF; CDR3 DNA: TGTTCGTCCGGGACAGGGATGTCCGAGCAGTACTTC; V gene: TRBV6-5; J gene: TRBJ2-7; clone size: once; D gene: TRBD1
CDR3 protein: CGLVGIDGYTF; CDR3 DNA: TGTGGTTTGGTCGGTATCGATGGCTACACCTTC; V gene: TRBV2; J gene: TRBJ1-2; clone size: .; D gene: .
CDR3 protein: CASKANGGTDTQYF; CDR3 DNA: TGTGCCAGTAAGGCCAACGGGGGCACAGATACGCAGTATTTT; V gene: TRBV19; J gene: TRBJ2-3; clone size: .; D gene: .
CDR3 protein: CASSLRDYEQYF; CDR3 DNA: TGTGCCAGCAGTCTAAGAGACTACGAGCAGTACTTC; V gene: TRBV28; J gene: TRBJ2-7; clone size: .; D gene: .
CDR3 protein: CASRQNIYEQYF; CDR3 DNA: TGTGCCAGCAGGCAGAATATCTACGAGCAGTACTTC; V gene: TRBV25-1; J gene: TRBJ2-7; clone size: .; D gene: .
CDR3 protein: CASSLAYRELGDTQYF; CDR3 DNA: TGTGCCAGCAGCTTAGCGTACAGGGAGCTAGGAGATACGCAGTATTTT; V gene: TRBV7-8; J gene: TRBJ2-3; clone size: .; D gene: .
CDR3 protein: CASSTDWINTGELFF; CDR3 DNA: TGTGCCAGCAGTACCGACTGGATAAACACCGGGGAGCTGTTTTTT; V gene: TRBV6-2/TRBV6-3; J gene: TRBJ2-2; clone size: few; D gene: .
CDR3 protein: CASSSQMGRGEQYF; CDR3 DNA: TGTGCCAGCAGCTCCCAAATGGGCAGGGGCGAGCAGTACTTC; V gene: TRBV7-9; J gene: TRBJ2-7; clone size: .; D gene: .
CDR3 protein: CASSIVNQGHTEAFF; CDR3 DNA: TGTGCCAGTAGTATAGTTAATCAGGGTCACACTGAAGCTTTCTTT; V gene: TRBV19; J gene: TRBJ1-1; clone size: .; D gene: .
CDR3 protein: CASSIRRGAETQYF; CDR3 DNA: TGTGCCAGCAGTATTAGGAGGGGAGCAGAGACCCAGTACTTC; V gene: TRBV2; J gene: TRBJ2-5; clone size: .; D gene: .
CDR3 protein: CATSRKPTGSSGNTIYF; CDR3 DNA: TGTGCCACCAGCAGAAAACCGACAGGCAGCTCTGGAAACACCATATATTTT; V gene: TRBV15; J gene: TRBJ1-3; clone size: .; D gene: .
CDR3 protein: CAWTGVETQYF; CDR3 DNA: TGTGCCTGGACAGGGGTGGAGACCCAGTACTTC; V gene: TRBV6-5; J gene: TRBJ2-5; clone size: .; D gene: TRBD1
CDR3 protein: CSVMGTAGQETQYF; CDR3 DNA: TGCAGCGTCATGGGTACAGCGGGGCAAGAGACCCAGTACTTC; V gene: TRBV29-1; J gene: TRBJ2-5; clone size: .; D gene: TRBD2
CDR3 protein: CASSQDPVGGQGNTEAFF; CDR3 DNA: TGTGCCAGCAGCCAAGACCCTGTGGGGGGGCAAGGGAACACTGAAGCTTTCTTT; V gene: TRBV14; J gene: TRBJ1-1; clone size: .; D gene: .
CDR3 protein: CSVGTDNFANTGELFF; CDR3 DNA: TGCAGCGTTGGGACAGACAATTTCGCGAACACCGGGGAGCTGTTTTTT; V gene: TRBV29-1; J gene: TRBJ2-2; clone size: .; D gene: .
CDR3 protein: CASSRAQGNNSPLHF; CDR3 DNA: TGTGCCAGCAGCCGGGCGCAGGGAAATAATTCACCCCTCCACTTT; V gene: TRBV3-1/TRBV3-2; J gene: TRBJ1-6; clone size: .; D gene: .
CDR3 protein: CAWSDGQKVNTEAFF; CDR3 DNA: TGTGCCTGGAGTGACGGACAGAAAGTGAACACTGAAGCTTTCTTT; V gene: TRBV30; J gene: TRBJ1-1; clone size: .; D gene: .
CDR3 protein: CASSYSPREKLFF; CDR3 DNA: TGTGCCAGCAGTTACTCTCCGAGAGAAAAACTGTTTTTT; V gene: TRBV6-5; J gene: TRBJ1-4; clone size: .; D gene: .
CDR3 protein: CASSYSGSPSDF; CDR3 DNA: TGTGCCAGCAGTTACTCGGGTAGCCCTTCGGACTTC; V gene: TRBV6-2/TRBV6-3; J gene: TRBJ2-5; clone size: once; D gene: .
CDR3 protein: CASSEGVGTRSPLHF; CDR3 DNA: TGTGCCAGCAGCGAGGGGGTCGGGACGAGATCACCCCTCCACTTT; V gene: TRBV9; J gene: TRBJ1-6; clone size: .; D gene: .
CDR3 protein: CASSGQGYSGANVLTF; CDR3 DNA: TGTGCCAGCAGCGGACAGGGATACTCTGGGGCCAACGTCCTGACTTTC; V gene: TRBV2; J gene: TRBJ2-6; clone size: few; D gene: TRBD1
CDR3 protein: CAISEGTPTLLAKNIQYF; CDR3 DNA: TGTGCCATCAGTGAAGGGACTCCTACTCTACTAGCCAAAAACATTCAGTACTTC; V gene: TRBV10-3; J gene: TRBJ2-4; clone size: few; D gene: .
CDR3 protein: CASSIQGAQAKNIQYF; CDR3 DNA: TGTGCCAGCAGCATACAGGGGGCGCAAGCCAAAAACATTCAGTACTTC; V gene: TRBV5-4; J gene: TRBJ2-4; clone size: .; D gene: TRBD1
CDR3 protein: CASSLESDREAFF; CDR3 DNA: TGTGCCAGCAGCTTAGAGTCCGACAGGGAAGCTTTCTTT; V gene: TRBV11-2; J gene: TRBJ1-1; clone size: .; D gene: .
CDR3 protein: CASSFDHAGAQYF; CDR3 DNA: TGTGCCAGCAGCTTTGACCATGCGGGGGCGCAGTATTTT; V gene: TRBV11-2; J gene: TRBJ2-3; clone size: .; D gene: TRBD2
CDR3 protein: CASSLPTSGGCEQFF; CDR3 DNA: TGTGCCAGCAGTTTGCCGACTAGCGGGGGTTGTGAGCAGTTCTTC; V gene: TRBV28; J gene: TRBJ2-1; clone size: .; D gene: TRBD2
CDR3 protein: CASSPSGTGNEKLFF; CDR3 DNA: TGTGCCAGCAGCCCCTCCGGGACAGGGAATGAAAAACTGTTTTTT; V gene: TRBV7-9; J gene: TRBJ1-4; clone size: few; D gene: TRBD1
CDR3 protein: CASRQRPGETHYF; CDR3 DNA: TGTGCCAGCAGGCAGAGACCCGGAGAGACCCATTACTTC; V gene: TRBV2; J gene: TRBJ2-5; clone size: .; D gene: .
CDR3 protein: CASSADRAFSYEQYF; CDR3 DNA: TGTGCCAGCAGCGCGGACAGGGCTTTCTCCTACGAGCAGTACTTC; V gene: TRBV2; J gene: TRBJ2-7; clone size: few; D gene: TRBD1
CDR3 protein: CASSRGQPLGAFF; CDR3 DNA: TGTGCCAGCAGCCGGGGACAACCCCTTGGGGCTTTCTTT; V gene: TRBV14; J gene: TRBJ1-1; clone size: .; D gene: .
CDR3 protein: CASSLGQRGQGDTQYF; CDR3 DNA: TGCGCCAGCAGCTTGGGTCAGCGGGGACAAGGAGATACGCAGTATTTT; V gene: TRBV5-1; J gene: TRBJ2-3; clone size: .; D gene: .
CDR3 protein: CAWKGGYTDTQYF; CDR3 DNA: TGTGCCTGGAAAGGCGGATACACAGATACGCAGTATTTT; V gene: TRBV30; J gene: TRBJ2-3; clone size: .; D gene: .
CDR3 protein: CASSYSPGQVKEETQYF; CDR3 DNA: TGTGCCAGCAGTTACTCCCCCGGACAGGTTAAGGAAGAGACCCAGTACTTC; V gene: TRBV6-2/TRBV6-3; J gene: TRBJ2-5; clone size: .; D gene: TRBD1
CDR3 protein: CASSSRGGRIMGGYTF; CDR3 DNA: TGTGCCAGCAGTTCCCGTGGAGGGAGAATAATGGGTGGCTACACCTTC; V gene: TRBV27; J gene: TRBJ1-2; clone size: .; D gene: .
CDR3 protein: CASSLDARGRETQYF; CDR3 DNA: TGTGCCAGCTCCCTGGACGCCCGAGGGAGAGAGACCCAGTACTTC; V gene: TRBV18; J gene: TRBJ2-5; clone size: .; D gene: .
CDR3 protein: CAWERAYEQYF; CDR3 DNA: TGTGCCTGGGAACGCGCCTACGAGCAGTACTTC; V gene: TRBV30; J gene: TRBJ2-7; clone size: .; D gene: .
CDR3 protein: CASSLPGVATDTQYF; CDR3 DNA: TGTGCCAGCAGCTTACCAGGGGTGGCCACAGATACGCAGTATTTT; V gene: TRBV7-6; J gene: TRBJ2-3; clone size: .; D gene: .
CDR3 protein: CASSLAGTYEQYF; CDR3 DNA: TGTGCCAGCAGTCTAGCGGGAACCTACGAGCAGTACTTC; V gene: TRBV6-5; J gene: TRBJ2-7; clone size: .; D gene: TRBD2
CDR3 protein: CASSPGLHEQYF; CDR3 DNA: TGTGCCAGCAGCCCAGGTCTCCACGAGCAGTACTTC; V gene: TRBV7-9; J gene: TRBJ2-7; clone size: .; D gene: .
CDR3 protein: CATSTFLQGAKETQYF; CDR3 DNA: TGTGCCACCAGTACTTTCTTACAGGGGGCGAAAGAGACCCAGTACTTC; V gene: TRBV24-1; J gene: TRBJ2-5; clone size: once; D gene: TRBD1
CDR3 protein: CASSQVVQFLTGANVLTF; CDR3 DNA: TGTGCCAGCAGCCAAGTGGTACAGTTTTTGACTGGGGCCAACGTCCTGACTTTC; V gene: TRBV4-2; J gene: TRBJ2-6; clone size: .; D gene: .
CDR3 protein: CASTPPGRTTEAFF; CDR3 DNA: TGTGCCAGCACCCCCCCCGGGAGGACCACTGAAGCTTTCTTT; V gene: TRBV6-5; J gene: TRBJ1-1; clone size: .; D gene: .
CDR3 protein: CASSSAGISHQPQHF; CDR3 DNA: TGTGCCAGCAGTTCCGCAGGGATTAGCCATCAGCCCCAGCATTTT; V gene: TRBV27; J gene: TRBJ1-5; clone size: .; D gene: .
CDR3 protein: CASSQVGGRDTQYF; CDR3 DNA: TGCGCCAGCAGCCAAGTAGGGGGAAGAGATACGCAGTATTTT; V gene: TRBV4-1; J gene: TRBJ2-3; clone size: .; D gene: .
CDR3 protein: CASSSAQGRYYEQYF; CDR3 DNA: TGTGCCAGCAGCTCAGCACAGGGCCGATACTACGAGCAGTACTTC; V gene: TRBV7-9; J gene: TRBJ2-7; clone size: .; D gene: .
CDR3 protein: CATSDPGRGNIQYF; CDR3 DNA: TGTGCCACCAGTGACCCTGGGCGTGGAAACATTCAGTACTTC; V gene: TRBV24-1; J gene: TRBJ2-4; clone size: .; D gene: .